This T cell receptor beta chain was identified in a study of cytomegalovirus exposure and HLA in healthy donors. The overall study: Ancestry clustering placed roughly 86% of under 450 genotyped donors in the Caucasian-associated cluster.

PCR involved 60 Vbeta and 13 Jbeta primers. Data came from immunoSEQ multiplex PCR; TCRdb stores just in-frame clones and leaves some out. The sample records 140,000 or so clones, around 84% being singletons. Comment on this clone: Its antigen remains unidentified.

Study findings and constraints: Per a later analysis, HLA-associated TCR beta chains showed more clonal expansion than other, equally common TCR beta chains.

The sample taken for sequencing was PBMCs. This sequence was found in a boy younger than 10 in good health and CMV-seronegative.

In DNA form, the CDR3 reads TGCAGCGTTATTGGACAGGGAAGCAATCAGCCCCAGCATTTT. Its translation: CSVIGQGSNQPQHF. The chain links TRBV29-1 to TRBJ1-5; 8 bases are a match to TRBD1. V shed 5 bases and J 1 base; nucleotides not matched to a gene: 4. The CDR3 has 14 residues. Germline loops: CDR1 SQVTM, CDR2 ANQGSEA.